These 2 T cell receptor beta chains came from one sample sequenced in a study of T-cell memory formation after mild COVID-19. Each CDR3 protein is one row after TCRdb ran MiXCR on the 5' RACE reads. The table shows tens of thousands of distinct CDR3 sequences, with approximately 6.8% occurring only once. Material: PBMCs or a T cell subset sorted from them (not recorded which). The source of these receptors is a man aged 18 to 29 who had mild COVID-19 (a few samples of this study predate the infection). Cell type and time point are not known.

This clonotype appeared many times. This chain joins TRBV6-2 or TRBV6-3 and TRBJ1-1; D gene ambiguous. V lost 8 bases, J lost 4 bases, and 23 bases lay in between. This CDR3 has 16 amino acids. Germline V gives CDR1 MNHEY, CDR2 SVGEGT. The CDR3 sequence: CASLKRAGSWATEAFF. The DNA of the CDR3 is TGTGCCAGCCTAAAGCGGGCCGGGTCCTGGGCCACTGAAGCTTTCTTT.

Judged by abundance, this clonotype is medium-sized (0.01 to 0.1%). The chain links TRBV5-1 to TRBJ2-1; 11 bases are shared with TRBD2. V lost 0 bases to trimming and J lost 4 bases; unmatched junction nucleotides: 6. CDR1 and CDR2 (germline): SGHRS, YFSETQ. The CDR3 is 17 residues long. The CDR3 region is CASSLAPLAGGYNEQFF. In DNA form, the CDR3 reads TGCGCCAGCAGCTTGGCCCCCCTAGCGGGGGGTTACAATGAGCAGTTCTTC. The variable domain in full, with the rest retrieved from reference TRBV5-1 and TRBJ2-1, is KAGVTQTPRYLIKTRGQQVTLSCSPISGHRSVSWYQQTPGQGLQFLFEYFSETQRNKGNFPGRFSGRQFSNSRSEMNVSTLELGDSALYLCASSLAPLAGGYNEQFFGPGTRLTVL.